Given below is one TCR beta chain in context. The table lists this clonotype with many counts. What this receptor recognizes is not known. No quality values exist for individual bases; no much larger clone is one base distant. The data were taken from a study of T-cell reconstitution after alpha-beta-depleted transplantation in children (dated by TCRdb to 2016 to 2018). For context, the study as a whole: Using TCR repertoire profiling, the study quantitatively followed how T-cell immune reconstitution unfolded in children after TCRalphabeta/CD19-depleted allogeneic hematopoietic cell transplantation.

The library was prepared using PCR. For sequencing, an Illumina HiSeq 2500 was employed. TCR library preparation used molecular barcoding, with unique molecular identifiers applied to normalize quantification of the TCRbeta repertoire. TCRdb applied fastp at Q25 and MiXCR to the public reads, then kept only in-frame beta chains. Merged by CDR3 protein, the rows form single entries marked with the most common genes and DNA. The sample records approximately 88,000 distinct CDR3 sequences, 9% to 15% of which are singletons. The ten largest clones add up to about 15% of the sample. The specimen comprised PBMCs from the stem cell graft donor, sampled from the stem cell graft. The clonotype originates from a human donor who donated a stem cell graft to a child with inherited bone marrow failure.

The CDR3 region: CASSQDRRIEETQYF. DNA sequence: TGCGCCAGCAGCCAAGATCGGCGGATCGAAGAGACCCAGTACTTC. In this chain, TRBV4-3 is recombined with TRBJ2-5; no D segment can be confidently identified. The V and J ends are trimmed by 0 bases and 3 bases, leaving 11 bases between them. The germline V gene specifies LGHNA as CDR1 and YSLEER as CDR2. The CDR3 spans 15 residues, from the cysteine through the phenylalanine. Kept here is only the CDR3 DNA, which spans 45 bases and is read in frame from base 1.